These 19 T cell receptor beta chains originate from one sample sequenced in a study of shared clonotypes between healthy human individuals. TCRdb keeps only in-frame clones here, not all; method: immunoSEQ multiplex PCR. The data hold approximately 980,000 clones, with 76% observed a single time. Specimen: memory CD4+ T cells sorted from blood. The sample's subset: CD45RA-negative fraction. Source of these receptors: a man aged 18 to 29 in good health.

The V and J genes are TRBV7-2 and TRBJ1-2, with 7 nucleotides matching TRBD1. Germline trimming cut 5 bases from V and 3 bases from J; bases unmatched to any gene: 6. Germline V lookup: CDR1 SGHTA, CDR2 FQGNSA. CDR3 size: 14 residues. For the CDR3, the DNA is TGTGCCAGCAGCCTAAACAGGGGCGACTATGGCTACACCTTC. This translates into CASSLNRGDYGYTF.

The chain recombines TRBV29-1 with TRBJ2-7, with unresolved D. The CDR3 is made up of 12 amino acids. The V gene's germline CDR1 is SQVTM and CDR2 ANQGSEA. Trimming removed 6 bases at V and 1 base at J, with 10 bases between. The chain's CDR3 is CSVWADSYEQYF. The CDR3 region has the DNA TGCAGCGTCTGGGCAGATTCCTACGAGCAGTACTTC.

This clone was counted a few times. The rearrangement links TRBV4-3 to TRBJ2-7; TRBD2 agrees at 9 bases. This CDR3 region has 15 residues. The J segment lost 0 bases and the V segment lost 4 bases, leaving 4 bases of the junction unmatched. The germline gives CDR1 LGHNA, CDR2 YSLEER. The CDR3 here is CASSRLAGASYEQYF. The CDR3 DNA is TGCGCCAGCAGCCGATTAGCGGGGGCCTCCTACGAGCAGTACTTC.

Concerning this clone: The sample contains more than one DNA sequence encoding this CDR3. The rearrangement links TRBV2 to TRBJ2-3; no clear D. The V gene's germline CDR1 is SNHLY and CDR2 FYNNEI. V was cut by 5 bases and J by 4 bases, with 4 bases left in between. The CDR3 totals 11 residues. In nucleotides, the CDR3 is TGTGCCAGCAGTCGAGCAGATACGCAGTATTTT. As protein: CASSRADTQYF. The full variable domain, rest sourced from reference TRBV2 and TRBJ2-3, is EPEVTQTPSHQVTQMGQEVILRCVPISNHLYFYWYRQILGQKVEFLVSFYNNEISEKSEIFDDQFSVERPDGSNFTLKIRSTKLEDSAMYFCASSRADTQYFGPGTRLTVL.

The chain is built from TRBV21-1 and TRBJ2-1; the DNA was not used to check the table's D call, TRBD1. TRBV21-1 is labeled a pseudogene. The CDR3 totals 22 residues. The CDR3 is CASIINHPGQGAFFCMYNEQFF. In DNA, the CDR3 is TGTGCCAGCATAATTAATCACCCGGGACAGGGGGCTTTCTTCTGTATGTACAATGAGCAGTTCTTC.

This clone has only a few counts. This sequence joins TRBV5-1 and TRBJ2-2, with TRBD1 identical over 8 bases. The CDR3 runs to 15 residues. The J segment lost 7 bases and the V segment lost 4 bases, leaving 9 bases of the junction unmatched. Germline V gene data show CDR1 as SGHRS and CDR2 as YFSETQ. CDR3 amino acids: CASSEDRVKHGELFF. The CDR3 nucleotides are TGCGCCAGCAGCGAGGACAGGGTTAAGCACGGGGAGCTGTTTTTT.

In this sample, this clone turned up once. This chain uses TRBV9 with TRBJ2-1, with 8 bases matching TRBD2. Looked up from germline, CDR1 is SGDLS and CDR2 is YYNGEE. The ends lost 0 bases at V and 9 bases at J; junction bases unmatched: 8. There are 15 residues in the CDR3. The CDR3 bases are TGTGCCAGCAGCGTAGAAGGACTAGCAGCCAGTGAGCAGTTCTTC. It codes for CASSVEGLAASEQFF.

This chain links TRBV7-2 with TRBJ1-2; no clear D gene. V was cut by 1 base and J by 7 bases, with 10 bases left in between. There are 13 residues in the CDR3. CDR1 is SGHTA, CDR2 FQGNSA, per germline. CDR3 sequence reads: CASSLGQWAGYTF. CDR3 DNA: TGTGCCAGCAGCTTAGGGCAGTGGGCTGGCTACACCTTC.

The genes are TRBV13 and TRBJ2-1; 7 bases are a match to TRBD2. Germline lookup yields CDR1 PRHDT and CDR2 FYEKMQ (reference sequence). This CDR3 is 15 amino acids long. J was trimmed by 5 bases and V by 3 bases; bases with no gene match: 7. The CDR3 DNA sequence: TGTGCCAGCAGCTTTTATGGGAGGGCCAACAATGAGCAGTTCTTC. As protein: CASSFYGRANNEQFF.

As concerns this clone: This probably arose from a read error, given a far larger clone one base away. The chain couples TRBV5-4 to TRBJ2-3, with 7 bases lining up with TRBD1. CDR1 is SGHNT, CDR2 YYREEE, per germline (reference sequence). The CDR3 covers 14 residues. Trimming cost V 5 bases and J 1 base; bases outside gene matches: 4. The CDR3 here is CASSPGQGTDTQYF. The CDR3 DNA follows: TGTGCCAGCAGTCCTGGACAGGGCACAGATACGCAGTATTTT.

V usage is TRBV7-9 and J usage is TRBJ2-7; 7 bases are shared with TRBD2. With V trimmed by 5 bases and J by 1 base, 11 bases remained unmatched. This CDR3 spans 16 amino acids. CDR1 and CDR2 (germline): SEHNR, FQNEAQ (reference sequence). CDR3 residues: CASSAGDLTKSYEQYF. The CDR3 DNA is TGTGCCAGCAGCGCGGGGGACTTAACGAAATCCTACGAGCAGTACTTC. Combining the CDR3 with reference TRBV7-9 and TRBJ2-7 gives the whole variable domain DTGVSQNPRHKITKRGQNVTFRCDPISEHNRLYWYRQTLGQGPEFLTYFQNEAQLEKSRLLSDRFSAERPKGSFSTLEIQRTEQGDSAMYLCASSAGDLTKSYEQYFGPGTRLTVT.

V usage is TRBV30 and J usage is TRBJ1-2; D is uncertain. V was cut by 1 base and J by 3 bases, with 6 bases left in between. Germline CDR1 is GTSNPN and CDR2 is SVGIG (reference sequence). The length of the CDR3 is 12 residues. CDR3 region: CAWSGAYYGYTF. The CDR3 region has the DNA TGTGCCTGGAGTGGGGCGTACTATGGCTACACCTTC.

The V call is TRBV18, the J call TRBJ2-1; TRBD2 matches 7 bases. Germline CDR1 reads KGHSH; CDR2 reads LQKENI. The CDR3 sequence is 12 residues long. V dropped 2 bases and J dropped 8; count of bases not matched to a gene: 0. The CDR3 here is CASSPGGDEQFF. The DNA for the CDR3 is TGTGCCAGCTCACCAGGGGGGGATGAGCAGTTCTTC.

This clone was counted a few times. The genes are TRBV11-2 and TRBJ2-7; maybe TRBD2 (6 bases). CDR1 SGHAT and CDR2 FQNNGV come from the germline V gene. The CDR3 loop spans 12 amino acids. V was trimmed by 3 bases and J by 6 bases, leaving 9 bases between them. The CDR3 DNA sequence: TGTGCCAGCAGCTTTGAGCGGGCCGAGCAGTACTTC. It is translated as CASSFERAEQYF. Full variable domain (missing parts from reference TRBV11-2 and TRBJ2-7): EAGVAQSPRYKIIEKRQSVAFWCNPISGHATLYWYQQILGQGPKLLIQFQNNGVVDDSQLPKDRFSAERLKGVDSTLKIQPAKLEDSAVYLCASSFERAEQYFGPGTRLTVT.

This chain connects TRBV28 to TRBJ2-3, with 8 bases aligning to TRBD1. The V gene end was trimmed by 6 bases and the J gene end by 3 bases; junction bases not matched to a gene: 17. The V gene's germline CDR1 is MDHEN and CDR2 SYDVKM. This CDR3 is 18 amino acids long. DNA of the CDR3: TGTGCCAGCAGACCTTTCTACAGGGGGTTAGATCGTACAGATACGCAGTATTTT. This sequence encodes CASRPFYRGLDRTDTQYF.

This clone has a single count. V gene TRBV10-3 combines with J gene TRBJ2-2, with 8 bases identical to TRBD1. The CDR3 loop spans 15 amino acids. V dropped 7 bases and J dropped 1; count of bases not matched to a gene: 5. Germline V gene sequence: CDR1 ENHRY, CDR2 SYGVKD. CDR3 nucleotides: TGTGCCATCAAAGGACAGGGCGGGAACACCGGGGAGCTGTTTTTT. It is translated as CAIKGQGGNTGELFF.

The chain uses TRBV5-4 and TRBJ2-3; no clear D gene. The length of the CDR3 is 14 residues. Germline values: CDR1 SGHNT, CDR2 YYREEE (reference sequence). Trimming took 2 bases from V and 4 from J, leaving 11 bases between them. Here the CDR3 reads CASSFSGGADTQYF. The CDR3 DNA reads TGTGCCAGCAGCTTCTCGGGTGGGGCAGATACGCAGTATTTT. The whole variable domain, filled in from reference TRBV5-4 and TRBJ2-3, reads ETGVTQSPTHLIKTRGQQVTLRCSSQSGHNTVSWYQQALGQGPQFIFQYYREEENGRGNFPPRFSGLQFPNYSSELNVNALELDDSALYLCASSFSGGADTQYFGPGTRLTVL.

This chain uses TRBV5-4 with TRBJ1-4, with D possibly TRBD1 on 5 matching bases. This CDR3 is 13 amino acids long. Trimming stripped 9 bases from V and 5 bases from J, with 14 bases between. The V gene's germline CDR1 is SGHNT and CDR2 YYREEE (reference sequence). DNA for the CDR3: TGTGCCATTGGGGTCGGGGCAAATGAAAAACTGTTTTTT. It is translated as CAIGVGANEKLFF.

In its sample, this clone was seen a few times. The rearrangement links TRBV7-2 to TRBJ2-2; 12 nucleotides agree with TRBD2. The CDR3 has 16 amino acids. V gave up 5 bases and J gave up 8 bases; unmatched junction bases: 9. The germline V gene encodes CDR1 SGHTA and CDR2 FQGNSA. The CDR3 nucleotides read TGTGCCAGCAGCCGTCGACTAGCGGGGGATCTAGGGGAGCTGTTTTTT. This gives the protein CASSRRLAGDLGELFF.